The source of this T cell receptor beta chain is a study of vaccination and CD4 T cells after COVID-19. Study-level information: The authors used overlapping spike peptides from SARS-CoV-2, HCoV-NL63, HCoV-OC43 and HCoV-229E to stimulate cells.

Remarks on this clonotype: What it binds is not known.

Sample treatment: roughly 11-day PBMC culture with coronavirus spike peptide pools or control peptides (ViraFEST assay). PCR positivity was dated March to December 2020, before US Alpha, Beta and Delta variants. After around ten days of culture, CD4+ T cells were negatively selected. The study, taken as a whole, reports: It was found that, in convalescent patients, 304 of 307 vaccine-specific clones were spike mono-reactive.

J was trimmed by 4 bases and V by 4 bases; bases with no gene match: 7. The length of the CDR3 is 14 residues. Germline lookup yields CDR1 SGDLS and CDR2 YYNGEE. Cultured CD4+ T cell DNA underwent sequencing with the Oncomine TCR Beta short-read assay. TCRdb itself ran the PCR reads through MiXCR, one entry per CDR3 protein. The table has 14,000 to 15,000 distinct CDR3 sequences, 50% to 55% seen once. This TCR came from a human donor who had recovered from COVID-19. The rearrangement uses TRBV9 and TRBJ2-5; TRBD1 matches 7 bases. Sequencing input: CD4+ T cells from blood, cultured in vitro. The CDR3 DNA is TGTGCCAGCAGCCGAAGAGGGGGCGGAGAGACCCAGTACTTC. Its translation: CASSRRGGGETQYF.